The 3 T cell receptor beta chains listed next were all sequenced from one sample in a study of radiotherapy plus CTLA-4 blockade in lung cancer. Data came from immunoSEQ multiplex PCR; TCRdb stores just in-frame clones and leaves some out. The data hold 35,000 to 50,000 clones, with about three quarters observed a single time. This specimen consisted of peripheral blood, obtained from a patient treated with radiotherapy plus ipilimumab. These receptor sequences come from a human donor with non-small cell lung cancer who had a complete response to radiotherapy plus ipilimumab.

The V and J genes are TRBV28 and TRBJ2-6; perhaps TRBD2 as D (5 bases). The CDR3 sequence is 16 residues long. Trimming stripped 7 bases from V and 0 bases from J, with 13 bases between. Germline assignment: CDR1 MDHEN and CDR2 SYDVKM. CDR3: CASTLRGFSGANVLTF. CDR3 in DNA: TGTGCCAGCACCCTCCGAGGGTTCTCTGGGGCCAACGTCCTGACTTTC.

The chain uses TRBV10-3 and TRBJ2-3, with 9 positions matching TRBD2. Germline V gene sequence: CDR1 ENHRY, CDR2 SYGVKD. There are 15 residues in the CDR3. The ends lost 6 bases at V and 0 bases at J; junction bases unmatched: 4. As DNA, the CDR3 is TGTGCCATCAGCGGTAGCGGGAGTAGCACAGATACGCAGTATTTT. It yields the protein CAISGSGSSTDTQYF.

The J gene is TRBJ1-2, the V gene TRBV10-2; the match to TRBD1 covers 8 bases. Germline assignment: CDR1 WSHSY and CDR2 SAAADI. This CDR3 is built from 14 residues. Trimming removed 1 base from V and 7 bases from J; junction bases left unmatched: 5. For the CDR3, the DNA is TGCGCCAGCAGTGAGTACCAGGGGGCGCGTGGCTACACCTTC. Its protein is CASSEYQGARGYTF.